The table lists the clone carrying this T cell receptor (beta chain) with a few counts. Antigen: not known. The beta constant-region primer was an equimolar mix of two oligonucleotides covering TRBC1 and TRBC2. The cDNA 3' end received a ligated single-stranded oligonucleotide carrying the SP2 primer and a 12-nucleotide UMI. TCRdb passed the UMI-ligation and nested PCR reads through MiXCR, listing each CDR3 protein once. Counted here are thousands of distinct CDR3 sequences, 6% to 9% occurring once; the ten biggest clones make up roughly four fifths. Germline values: CDR1 DFQATT, CDR2 SNEGSKA (reference sequence). Trimming pared 3 bases from V and 7 bases from J, leaving 6 bases between. The CDR3 runs to 11 residues. The record originates from a study of naive and memory T cell subsets. Whole-study results and caveats: Over 90% of naive TCR sequences appeared only once, unlike memory subsets. Naive and memory subsets had different power law exponents for TCR abundance.

Effector memory cells were sorted as CD45RA-CD27-, EMRA cells as CD45RA+CD27-. This sequence originates from a human donor in good health. What was sequenced was CD4+ TEMRA cells from blood. As for subset: effector memory re-expressing CD45RA, CD45RA+ CD27-. This chain joins TRBV20-1 and TRBJ2-2, with TRBD2 as a possible D gene (5 bases). CDR3 nucleotides: TGCAGTGCTAGTGCGGGCGGGGAGCTGTTTTTT. Translating it yields CSASAGGELFF.